The text below deals with one TCR beta chain. Its cognate antigen is unknown. CDR1 is MNHEY and CDR2 is SVGAGI in the germline V gene. V lost 5 bases and J lost 5; bases outside the gene matches: 11. The CDR3 runs to 15 residues. These data are taken from a study of shared clonotypes between healthy human individuals. Whole-study results and caveats: Limited genetic and exposure-history diversity came from having few donors.

The table came from immunoSEQ multiplex PCR; TCRdb's copy has only in-frame clones and leaves some out. The data show roughly 1,100,000 clones, roughly 75% seen once. The material sequenced was memory CD4+ T cells sorted from blood. Subset denoted: CD45RA-negative fraction. The origin of this receptor is a man between 18 and 35 years old in good health. This chain joins TRBV6-5 and TRBJ2-5, with 7 positions matching TRBD2. DNA of the CDR3: TGTGCCAGCAGTGGTACCGGACTAGGGTCCGAGACCCAGTACTTC. The encoded protein is CASSGTGLGSETQYF.